These T cell receptor beta chains were read from a single sample in a study of T-cell memory formation after mild COVID-19. Each CDR3 protein gets one entry after TCRdb re-called the 5' RACE reads with MiXCR. The sample yields roughly 240,000 distinct CDR3 sequences, around 15% seen once. The specimen sequenced was PBMCs or a T cell subset sorted from them (not recorded which). The origin of the receptors is a man aged 18-30 years who had mild COVID-19 (a few samples of this study predate the infection). Cell type and time point are not known. Each CDR3 is given with its conserved first and last residue. The D gene is left open where the match is weak. Size is omitted from some rows. Given values are once, few, many or a class for expanded clones.

V,size,D,J,DNA,CDR3
TRBV6-6,few,TRBD1,TRBJ1-2,TGTGCCAGCAGGGGACAGGGGGCCTATGGCTACACCTTC,CASRGQGAYGYTF
TRBV24-1,many,.,TRBJ2-2,TGTGCCACCAGTGAGCTGACCGGGGAGCTGTTTTTT,CATSELTGELFF
TRBV5-1,.,.,TRBJ2-3,TGCGCCAGCAGCTTGTGGTGGGGGAGCACAGATACGCAGTATTTT,CASSLWWGSTDTQYF
TRBV5-1,many,.,TRBJ1-2,TGCGCCAGCGGGGAGGGACACGATTATGGCTACACCTTC,CASGEGHDYGYTF
TRBV4-2,.,.,TRBJ2-5,TGTGCCAGCAGCCAAGATGGGCAGGCCGAGGAAGAGACCCAGTACTTC,CASSQDGQAEEETQYF
TRBV7-9,medium-sized,TRBD1,TRBJ2-7,TGTGCCAGCAGCCCCCGGGACAGTACCTACGAGCAGTACTTC,CASSPRDSTYEQYF
TRBV11-2,.,.,TRBJ2-5,TGTGCCAGCAGCCTTCGTTGGGCGGGAGAGACCCAGTACTTC,CASSLRWAGETQYF
TRBV6-1,few,TRBD1,TRBJ1-2,TGTGCCAGCAGTGAGTGGACAGGGGACTATGGCTACACCTTC,CASSEWTGDYGYTF
TRBV7-8,few,TRBD2,TRBJ2-5,TGTGCCAGCAGTCAGGGGACTAGCGGGGAAGAGACCCAGTACTTC,CASSQGTSGEETQYF
TRBV5-8,.,TRBD2,TRBJ2-5,TGTGCCAGCAGCCCCCCCCGGGGAGGGTTGGGACAGACCCAGTACTTC,CASSPPRGGLGQTQYF
TRBV4-1,.,.,TRBJ2-3,TGCGCCAGCAGCCAAGTTGGCAGCGCAGATACGCAGTATTTT,CASSQVGSADTQYF
TRBV7-2,.,.,TRBJ2-3,TGTGCCAGCATCGAATGGGACACCCCCACAGATACGCAGTATTTT,CASIEWDTPTDTQYF
TRBV5-1,few,TRBD1,TRBJ2-1,TGCGCCAGCAGCGCGGCCCTAACAGGGGTCGATGAGCAGTTCTTC,CASSAALTGVDEQFF